The 20 T cell receptor beta chains listed next were all sequenced from one sample in a study of cutaneous CD30+ T cell lymphoproliferative disorder and hepatitis E. Sequenced by immunoSEQ multiplex PCR; TCRdb stores in-frame clones only, minus some. The data show several thousand clones, roughly 70% seen once. Specimen: blood. All receptors come from a human donor with a cutaneous T cell lymphoproliferative disorder associated with hepatitis E virus.

This chain links TRBV2 with TRBJ2-7; D is undetermined. This CDR3 region has 15 residues. The ends were cut back, 7 bases at V and 0 bases at J, with 16 bases in the middle. From germline, CDR1 is SNHLY and CDR2 FYNNEI. The DNA for the CDR3 is TGTGCCAGCATTAACTCAGGTCTAAGCTCCTACGAGCAGTACTTC. Protein sequence: CASINSGLSSYEQYF.

The chain combines TRBV13 with TRBJ2-2; D is ambiguous. The CDR3 contains 14 residues. Germline CDR1 and CDR2: PRHDT and FYEKMQ (reference sequence). Trimming took off 0 bases at V and 8 bases at J, with 10 bases between the two ends. DNA of the CDR3: TGTGCCAGCAGCTTAGGCCTCCGTGGGGGGGAGCTGTTTTTT. Its translation is CASSLGLRGGELFF.

This rearrangement joins TRBV27 to TRBJ2-7; D is possibly TRBD1 (6 bases). V was clipped by 3 bases and J by 2 bases, with 8 bases between them. From germline, CDR1 is MNHEY and CDR2 SMNVEV (reference sequence). The CDR3 extends over 13 amino acids. The CDR3 bases are TGTGCCAGCAGTTTGTCAGGGGCCTACGAGCAGTACTTC. This translates into CASSLSGAYEQYF.

This chain uses TRBV2 with TRBJ1-5; unclear D gene. V gave up 6 bases and J gave up 0 bases, with 9 bases separating them. Germline V gene sequence: CDR1 SNHLY, CDR2 FYNNEI. The CDR3 runs to 14 residues. The CDR3 DNA is TGTGCCAGCAGGGTGGGTATTAGCAATCAGCCCCAGCATTTT. This codes for CASRVGISNQPQHF.

The chain uses TRBV5-1 and TRBJ1-5; 7 bases are a match to TRBD1. Germline V gives CDR1 SGHRS, CDR2 YFSETQ. This CDR3 region has 15 residues. The J segment lost 5 bases and the V segment lost 2 bases, leaving 7 bases of the junction unmatched. This CDR3 reads CASSLRAGGDQPQHF. CDR3 bases: TGCGCCAGCAGCTTAAGGGCAGGGGGAGATCAGCCCCAGCATTTT.

The chain links TRBV7-9 to TRBJ2-5, with 10 bases that match TRBD2. Germline V gene lookup returns CDR1 SEHNR and CDR2 FQNEAQ (reference sequence). J gave up 2 bases and V 4 bases, and 13 bases lay outside the gene matches. This CDR3 spans 18 amino acids. DNA for the CDR3: TGTGCCAGCAGCTCCACGGTTAATAGCGGGGGGACACAAGAGACCCAGTACTTC. It encodes CASSSTVNSGGTQETQYF.

CDR3 loop: CASSPPGLAGGLDTQYF. The CDR3 coding sequence is TGCGCCAGCAGCCCTCCGGGACTAGCGGGAGGCCTTGATACGCAGTATTTT. The chain carries TRBV4-1 and TRBJ2-3; 15 nucleotides agree with TRBD2. The CDR3 has 17 residues. The J segment lost 6 bases and the V segment lost 4 bases, leaving 8 bases of the junction unmatched. Per the germline V gene, CDR1 is MGHRA and CDR2 is YSYEKL.

This clone was recorded only once. The chain recombines TRBV14 with TRBJ2-1; 10 bases are a match to TRBD2. Germline CDR1 is SGHDN and CDR2 is FVKESK. V gave up 4 bases and J gave up 12 bases; unmatched junction bases: 15. The CDR3 covers 16 residues. In DNA form, the CDR3 reads TGTGCCAGCAGCCGAGCCGATGGACTAGCGGCCCCCCGGCAGTTCTTC. It specifies CASSRADGLAAPRQFF.

The chain combines TRBV30 with TRBJ2-2, with a possible D match to TRBD2 (6 bases). The length of the CDR3 is 12 residues. Germline-derived CDR1 and CDR2 are GTSNPN and SVGIG (reference sequence). V gave up 6 bases and J gave up 6 bases, with 11 bases separating them. The CDR3 reads CACLSGSGELFF. The CDR3, as DNA: TGTGCCTGCCTGAGCGGGTCCGGGGAGCTGTTTTTT.

The rearrangement links TRBV11-2 to TRBJ1-3; D possibly corresponds to TRBD1 (5 bases). The CDR3 spans 15 residues. CDR1 is SGHAT, CDR2 FQNNGV, per germline. The V end was cut by 5 bases, the J end by 2 bases, with 13 bases between. CDR3 sequence reads: CASSVGTATGNTIYF. The CDR3 DNA is TGTGCCAGCAGCGTTGGGACGGCCACTGGAAACACCATATATTTT. The entire variable domain, with the rest obtained from reference TRBV11-2 and TRBJ1-3, is as follows: EAGVAQSPRYKIIEKRQSVAFWCNPISGHATLYWYQQILGQGPKLLIQFQNNGVVDDSQLPKDRFSAERLKGVDSTLKIQPAKLEDSAVYLCASSVGTATGNTIYFGEGSWLTVV.

In DNA form, the CDR3 reads TGTGCCAGCAATCCCTGGGCGGGAGCCTACAATGAGCAGTTCTTC. Protein product: CASNPWAGAYNEQFF. The genes are TRBV6-5 and TRBJ2-1; 7 nucleotides agree with TRBD2. From germline, CDR1 is MNHEY and CDR2 SVGAGI. The CDR3 spans 15 residues. The V and J ends lost 7 bases and 2 bases, in that order; junction bases with no gene match: 8.

The chain employs TRBV27 and TRBJ1-1, with a tentative D call TRBD1 (5 bases). Trimming took 5 bases from V and 8 from J, leaving 21 bases between them. This CDR3 is 15 amino acids long. CDR1 is MNHEY, CDR2 SMNVEV, per germline (reference sequence). In nucleotides, the CDR3 is TGTGCCAGCAGTCCCCCGGCGTCAGGGTTTTCGGAAGCTTTCTTT. It codes for CASSPPASGFSEAFF.

The chain links TRBV27 to TRBJ2-5; TRBD1 matches at 7 bases. The DNA end is a closer match to TRBJ2-7, so the J assignment may be wrong. The CDR3 totals 16 residues. Germline assignment: CDR1 MNHEY and CDR2 SMNVEV (reference sequence). CDR3 sequence (DNA): TGTGCCAGCAGTTCCCTAGGACAGGCCAGCTCCTACGAGCAGTACTTC. This codes for CASSSLGQASSYEQYF.

The genes are TRBV10-3 and TRBJ2-6; D is unclear. The CDR3 contains 18 residues. The V end was cut by 5 bases, the J end by 5 bases, with 22 bases between. Per the germline V gene, CDR1 is ENHRY and CDR2 is SYGVKD. DNA for the CDR3: TGTGCCATCAGTCTAAATCGCTGTATACAAAGTCGGGCCAACGTCCTGACTTTC. Protein product: CAISLNRCIQSRANVLTF.

This clone appeared once. The CDR3 coding sequence is TGTGCCAGCAGTGAAGCCGAGGGGTCCTATAATTCACCCCTCCACTTT. Encoded protein: CASSEAEGSYNSPLHF. The chain carries TRBV2 and TRBJ1-6; weak D call: TRBD1 (5 bases). V was cut by 0 bases and J by 1 base, with 7 bases left in between. Germline V CDR1 and CDR2: SNHLY, FYNNEI. CDR3 length: 16 amino acids. The full variable domain, in which reference TRBV2 and TRBJ1-6 provide the parts outside the CDR3, is EPEVTQTPSHQVTQMGQEVILRCVPISNHLYFYWYRQILGQKVEFLVSFYNNEISEKSEIFDDQFSVERPDGSNFTLKIRSTKLEDSAMYFCASSEAEGSYNSPLHFGNGTRLTVT.

This clone was counted a few times. The DNA for the CDR3 is TGCGCCAGCAGTCTCAACCCCTCTAGCGGGGTAGCGAATGAGCAGTTCTTC. Its translation: CASSLNPSSGVANEQFF. The V and J genes are TRBV4-1 and TRBJ2-1; 9 positions match TRBD2. Germline values: CDR1 MGHRA, CDR2 YSYEKL. With 6 bases clipped from V and 7 bases from J, the junction kept 16 bases outside the gene matches. The CDR3 is 17 amino acids.

The chain is built from TRBV6-4 and TRBJ1-5; D might be TRBD1 (5 bases). V was clipped by 0 bases and J by 5 bases, with 23 bases between them. Germline CDR1 MRHNA, CDR2 SNTAGT. CDR3 length equals 19 residues. In nucleotides, the CDR3 is TGTGCCAGCAGTGACTCGGGTCGCGGGGGGGAGAGGCCGGATCAGCCCCAGCATTTT. This gives the protein CASSDSGRGGERPDQPQHF.

The chain is built from TRBV10-3 and TRBJ1-1; 7 positions match TRBD1. The CDR3 contains 13 residues. Per germline, CDR1 ENHRY and CDR2 SYGVKD. Losses at the gene ends were 8 bases for V and 4 bases for J; bases not matched to a gene: 7. CDR3 residues: CAIGGQPSTEAFF. The CDR3 DNA reads as TGTGCCATCGGGGGACAGCCATCCACTGAAGCTTTCTTT.

The J gene is TRBJ1-5, the V gene TRBV7-6; D is uncertain. This CDR3 is built from 14 residues. Germline V CDR1 and CDR2: SGHVS, FNYEAQ. V was clipped by 1 base and J by 5 bases, with 9 bases between them. The DNA of the CDR3 is TGTGCCAGCAGCTTAGTATATGTAGATCAGCCCCAGCATTTT. Its translation: CASSLVYVDQPQHF.

This clone was detected a few times. This chain uses TRBV6-6 with TRBJ1-5; D is uncertain. CDR3 length: 16 residues. V was pared by 5 bases and J by 3 bases, with 17 bases between. Per the germline V gene, CDR1 is MNHNY and CDR2 is SVGAGI (reference sequence). The chain's CDR3 is CASSTARAGPNQPQHF. The DNA of the CDR3 is TGTGCCAGCAGTACGGCGCGGGCGGGCCCCAATCAGCCCCAGCATTTT.